This entry describes one T cell receptor beta chain. The record originates from a study of blood T cell repertoires in COVID-19. Study summary: T cells, B-cell-depleted T cells, or PBMCs supplied cDNA or gDNA.

Germline loops: CDR1 SGHAT, CDR2 FQNNGV. Trimming took 5 bases from V and 6 from J; bases not matched to a gene: 2. This CDR3 region has 15 residues. Study processing details: Estimation of nucleated cell counts was performed using reference gene primer amplification. The data were produced by immunoSEQ multiplex PCR, yet TCRdb's version contains in-frame clones alone and is incomplete. V, J and clone size are taken as reported in that table, and D and trimming were inferred from the DNA itself. The repertoire consists of some 250,000 clones, with roughly 80% occurring once and the leading ten covering approximately 9.6%.

The sample taken for sequencing was peripheral blood. The V and J genes are TRBV11-2 and TRBJ2-1, with TRBD2 matching over 15 bases. The clonotype comes from a woman older than 75 with acute or convalescent COVID-19. CDR3 coding DNA: TGTGCCAGCAGCCGGACTAGCGGGGGGGCCAATGAGCAGTTCTTC. Its protein is CASSRTSGGANEQFF. The full variable domain, with the rest looked up from reference TRBV11-2 and TRBJ2-1, is EAGVAQSPRYKIIEKRQSVAFWCNPISGHATLYWYQQILGQGPKLLIQFQNNGVVDDSQLPKDRFSAERLKGVDSTLKIQPAKLEDSAVYLCASSRTSGGANEQFFGPGTRLTVL.